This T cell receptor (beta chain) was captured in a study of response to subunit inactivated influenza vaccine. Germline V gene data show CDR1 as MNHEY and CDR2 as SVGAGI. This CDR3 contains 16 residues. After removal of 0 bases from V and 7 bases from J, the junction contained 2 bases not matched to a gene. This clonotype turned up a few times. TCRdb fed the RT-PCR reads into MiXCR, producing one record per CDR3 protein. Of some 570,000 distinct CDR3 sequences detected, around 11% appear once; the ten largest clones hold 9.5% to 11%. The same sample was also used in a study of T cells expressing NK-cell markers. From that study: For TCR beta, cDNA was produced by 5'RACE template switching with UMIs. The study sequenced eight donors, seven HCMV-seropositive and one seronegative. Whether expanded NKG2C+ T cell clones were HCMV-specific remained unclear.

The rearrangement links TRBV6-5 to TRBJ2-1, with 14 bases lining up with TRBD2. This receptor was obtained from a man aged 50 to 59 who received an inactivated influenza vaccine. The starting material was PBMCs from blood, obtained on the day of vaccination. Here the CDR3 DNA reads TGTGCCAGCAGTTACTCGACTAGCGGGGGGGCGAATGAGCAGTTCTTC. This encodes CASSYSTSGGANEQFF.